This entry features one T cell receptor (beta chain) sequence. One end of the junction does not line up with germline, which may come from a read error. The CDR3 loop spans 15 amino acids. The germline gives CDR1 MDHEN, CDR2 SYDVKM. The sample is drawn from a study of cytomegalovirus exposure and HLA in healthy donors. About the study: A data release that came early held approximately 85 million unique TCRs from HLA-typed donors.

60 Vbeta and 13 Jbeta primers were used in PCR. Sequencing was performed with immunoSEQ multiplex PCR; in TCRdb, only in-frame clones are kept and a portion is missing. Found here are approximately 110,000 clones; the top ten clones hold 2.5% to 3%. Sample: PBMCs. The sequence was obtained from a man aged 25 to 40 in good health and CMV-seronegative. The V and J genes are TRBV28 and TRBJ2-3; possible D gene TRBD1, 6 bases. The CDR3 spells CASSSPGLDSNKQGF. In nucleotides, the CDR3 is TGTGCCAGCAGTTCCCCAGGACTGGACAGTAACAAACAGGGTTTT.